The following is a TCR beta chain sequence with its context. No cognate antigen has been identified for it. Per-base quality was not reported, and no clone a single base away is much larger than it. Each collaborating institution followed its own protocols to collect whole blood in K2EDTA tubes. For TCRbeta analysis, collaborators shipped samples as frozen whole blood, isolated PBMCs, or DNA extracted from either of those sample types. TCRbeta CDR3 regions were amplified from genomic DNA by means of the immunoSEQ Assay, a bias-controlled multiplex PCR. Concerning the study's data processing: Nucleated cell counts per sample were estimated from amplification of reference gene primers within the assay. Sequence reads were collapsed and filtered to measure the absolute abundance of every unique TCRbeta CDR3 rearrangement. For each sample, productive Simpson clonality was calculated as the square root of Simpson's diversity index across productive rearrangements. TCRdb carries this immuneACCESS record with in-frame sequences only. Its versions omit some clonotypes, under half of them owing to an unresolved V gene in the studies checked, with the rest unexplained. That table furnishes V, J and clone size, whereas the DNA furnished D and trimming. Across this sample there are about 110,000 clones, with more than 70% seen only once. The ten largest make up approximately 3.3% of the sample.

This sample is drawn from a study of blood T cell repertoires in COVID-19 (dated by TCRdb to between 2020 and 2021). The study in broad terms: Samples covering the acute and convalescent phases of COVID-19 were provided by collaborators in the United States, Italy and Spain. Samples were obtained from the ongoing ImmuneRACE study (first 160 participants) and from 1,254 subjects provided by 6 global collaborators. A de-identified subject ID, COVID-19 status, age in years and sex were almost always included in the sample metadata. Where available, HLA class I and class II types were taken from metadata supplied by the sample provider and were not determined by assay-based typing. The prospective study material was composed of cDNA or gDNA derived from T cells, B-cell-depleted T cells, or PBMCs. The dataset comprised deeply sampled blood TCRbeta repertoires from subjects exposed to, actively infected with, or recovered from COVID-19. The repertoires were released in a freely available public database intended as a resource for research on the immune response to SARS-CoV-2. General conclusions and limits of the study: The quantity of clinical and demographic metadata differed by source and by participant and was supplied without curation.

Sequenced sample: peripheral blood. This TCR was recovered from a woman between 45 and 60 years old with acute or convalescent COVID-19.

The CDR3 region reads CASSPGTSGSRAGELFF. The bases are TGCGCCAGCAGCCCGGGGACTAGCGGGAGTAGGGCCGGGGAGCTGTTTTTT. Rearrangement joined TRBV5-1 to TRBJ2-2; 14 central nucleotides agree with TRBD2. The CDR3 numbers 17 residues from cysteine through phenylalanine. The sequence is cut down to CDR3 DNA, 51 bases in frame from base 1. CDR1 and CDR2, per the germline V gene, are SGHRS and YFSETQ. V has 4 bases trimmed and J has 6 bases trimmed; junction bases matching no gene number 8. This CDR3, with the reference TRBV5-1 and TRBJ2-2 proteins standing in past its ends, gives the full variable domain KAGVTQTPRYLIKTRGQQVTLSCSPISGHRSVSWYQQTPGQGLQFLFEYFSETQRNKGNFPGRFSGRQFSNSRSEMNVSTLELGDSALYLCASSPGTSGSRAGELFFGEGSRLTVL.